This T cell receptor beta chain comes out of a study of technical replicates of blood from several donors. Germline CDR1 and CDR2: SGHNT and YYREEE (reference sequence). This CDR3 region has 11 residues. Trimming cost V 4 bases and J 6 bases, with 8 bases left between them. Assay: immunoSEQ multiplex PCR; the TCRdb copy retains only in-frame clones and omits some. The data hold some 77,000 clones, with 95% to 97% observed a single time. Sequenced input: T cells isolated from PBMCs. The rearrangement joins TRBV5-4 to TRBJ2-7; D unclear. This TCR derives from a human donor in good health. CDR3 sequence (DNA): TGTGCCAGCAGCGTTCGCGGCGAGCAGTACTTC. Translation: CASSVRGEQYF.